Sequencing of this TCR beta chain was carried out in a study of early stage breast cancer tumors. Across the study: ER+/PR+/HER2- status applied to about 70% of the 16 invasive breast tumors.

Data came from immunoSEQ multiplex PCR; TCRdb stores just in-frame clones and leaves some out. The data show some 30,000 clones, about four fifths seen once. Concerning this clone itself: Antigen: not known.

Regarding the study as a whole: Compared with adjacent normal breast, tumors showed around 2.5-fold denser, more clonal T cells.

The germline gives CDR1 LNHDA, CDR2 SQIVND (reference sequence). The germline V and J ends were trimmed by 2 bases and 2 bases, with 16 bases remaining between them. The CDR3 sequence is 17 residues long. This receptor was obtained from a person aged 45-60 years with breast cancer. The chain is built from TRBV19 and TRBJ1-5; possible D gene TRBD1, 5 bases. The sample taken for sequencing was blood. The CDR3: CASSILGLGEGNQPQHF. CDR3 nucleotide sequence: TGTGCCAGTAGTATATTGGGGCTAGGGGAGGGCAATCAGCCCCAGCATTTT.